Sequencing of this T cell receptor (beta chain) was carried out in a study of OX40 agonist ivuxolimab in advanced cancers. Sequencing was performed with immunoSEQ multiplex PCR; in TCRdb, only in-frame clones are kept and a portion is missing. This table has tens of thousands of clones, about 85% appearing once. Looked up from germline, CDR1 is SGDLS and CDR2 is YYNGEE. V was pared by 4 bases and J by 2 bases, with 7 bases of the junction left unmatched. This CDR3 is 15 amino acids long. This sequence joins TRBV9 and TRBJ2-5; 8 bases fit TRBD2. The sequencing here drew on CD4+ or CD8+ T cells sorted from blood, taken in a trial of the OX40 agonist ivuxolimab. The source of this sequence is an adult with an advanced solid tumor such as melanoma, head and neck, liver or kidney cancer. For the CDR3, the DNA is TGTGCCAGCAGCCCACCCCGCGGGGGGCAAGAGACCCAGTACTTC. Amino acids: CASSPPRGGQETQYF.